These 20 T cell receptor beta chains share one sample of origin, sequenced in a study of shared clonotypes between healthy human individuals. Generated by immunoSEQ multiplex PCR, the TCRdb table keeps only in-frame clones and is missing some. The sample yields under 1,100,000 clones, 60% to 80% seen once. The specimen sequenced was memory CD4+ T cells sorted from blood. Subset given: CD45RA-negative fraction. These receptors originate from a man aged 18 to 29 in good health.

The chain has TRBV18 and TRBJ2-3; D might be TRBD1 or TRBD2, each matching 5 bases. V lost 6 bases, J lost 1 base, and 17 bases lay in between. The CDR3 is made up of 16 amino acids. CDR1 and CDR2 (germline): KGHSH, LQKENI. In DNA, the CDR3 is TGTGCCAGCTCCCCTCCACCCTTGGGGGGCACAGATACGCAGTATTTT. It yields the protein CASSPPPLGGTDTQYF.

Concerning this clone itself: The junction departs from germline at one end; a sequencing error may be responsible. DNA of the CDR3: TGTGCCAGCAGCTTGGAGAGAGGGGCGATTGACTTC. Protein: CASSLERGAIDF. J is TRBJ2-4 and V is TRBV5-6, with D perhaps TRBD1 or TRBD2 (5 bases each). Germline CDR1 reads SGHDT; CDR2 reads YYEEEE. The CDR3 has 12 residues.

The chain recombines TRBV9 with TRBJ2-1; TRBD2 agrees at 15 bases. With V trimmed by 4 bases and J by 4 bases, 6 bases remained unmatched. From germline, CDR1 is SGDLS and CDR2 YYNGEE. This CDR3 comprises 17 residues. In nucleotides, the CDR3 is TGTGCCAGCAGCCCTGGGACTAGCGGGGGGCGTTACAATGAGCAGTTCTTC. Amino acid sequence: CASSPGTSGGRYNEQFF.

The V and J genes are TRBV5-6 and TRBJ2-5, with D perhaps TRBD1 (5 bases). CDR1 is SGHDT, CDR2 YYEEEE, per germline. V lost 4 bases to trimming and J lost 1 base, with 8 bases between them. The CDR3 spans 13 residues. CDR3 sequence reads: CASSRTSQETQYF. The CDR3 DNA follows: TGTGCCAGCAGCAGGACATCCCAAGAGACCCAGTACTTC. Based on the CDR3 plus reference TRBV5-6 and TRBJ2-5, the full variable domain is DAGVTQSPTHLIKTRGQQVTLRCSPKSGHDTVSWYQQALGQGPQFIFQYYEEEERQRGNFPDRFSGHQFPNYSSELNVNALLLGDSALYLCASSRTSQETQYFGPGTRLLVL.

As for this clone: Other nucleotide sequences in the sample specify the same CDR3. The chain has TRBV7-2 and TRBJ2-7; 12 bases are shared with TRBD2. V gave up 1 base and J gave up 1 base; unmatched junction bases: 5. This CDR3 has 17 amino acids. Per germline, CDR1 SGHTA and CDR2 FQGNSA. For the CDR3, the DNA is TGTGCCAGCAGCTTAGTAGGGGGGACTAGCGGGTCCTACGAGCAGTACTTC. This gives the protein CASSLVGGTSGSYEQYF.

In regard to this clone: The sample holds other DNA sequences that translate to the same CDR3. In DNA form, the CDR3 reads TGTGCCAGCAGACAACTAGCAAGCTCCTACGAGCAGTACTTC. Its protein is CASRQLASSYEQYF. The chain uses TRBV6-6 and TRBJ2-7; TRBD2 might be the D (6 bases). The length of the CDR3 is 14 residues. V was trimmed by 6 bases and J by 0 bases, leaving 12 bases between them. CDR1 is MNHNY, CDR2 SVGAGI, per germline (reference sequence).

This clone was picked up a small number of times. The chain uses TRBV29-1 and TRBJ1-1; tentative D call: TRBD1 (5 bases). V was trimmed by 4 bases and J by 4 bases, leaving 13 bases between them. CDR3 length: 13 residues. Germline CDR1 SQVTM, CDR2 ANQGSEA. The CDR3, as DNA: TGCAGCGTTGCCTCAGGGTATGGCACTGAAGCTTTCTTT. This gives the protein CSVASGYGTEAFF.

V is TRBV27 and J is TRBJ1-6; weak D call: TRBD1 (5 bases). The CDR3 spans 17 residues. V was trimmed by 3 bases and J by 2 bases, leaving 14 bases between them. In germline, CDR1 is MNHEY, CDR2 SMNVEV (reference sequence). CDR3 protein: CASSFSQGRTYNSPLHF. The CDR3 DNA sequence: TGTGCCAGCAGTTTTAGCCAGGGAAGGACCTATAATTCACCCCTCCACTTT.

The chain couples TRBV29-1 to TRBJ2-5; D might be TRBD1 (6 bases). The V gene lost 3 bases and the J gene lost 4 bases, with 15 bases spanning the gap. Germline assignment: CDR1 SQVTM and CDR2 ANQGSEA. The CDR3 runs to 14 residues. The CDR3, as DNA: TGCAGCGTTGAGGGGGCAGAGAATATAGAGACCCAGTACTTC. This encodes CSVEGAENIETQYF.

The chain has TRBV2 and TRBJ1-4; 8 bases align to TRBD1. The CDR3 loop spans 14 amino acids. Germline CDR1 reads SNHLY; CDR2 reads FYNNEI. V was clipped by 6 bases and J by 3 bases; unmatched bases: 3. CDR3 in amino acids: CASRVTGANEKLFF. Here the CDR3 DNA reads TGTGCCAGCAGGGTGACAGGGGCTAATGAAAAACTGTTTTTT.

The chain employs TRBV11-1 and TRBJ2-1, with no clear D. CDR3 length: 15 amino acids. Deletions cut 1 base from V and 0 bases from J, with 7 bases between. Germline values: CDR1 SGHAT, CDR2 FQDESV (reference sequence). In DNA form, the CDR3 reads TGTGCCAGCAGCTTAGTCTGGGGCTCCTACAATGAGCAGTTCTTC. It yields the protein CASSLVWGSYNEQFF.

The chain employs TRBV19 and TRBJ2-1, with 8 positions matching TRBD1. Germline V CDR1 and CDR2: LNHDA, SQIVND (reference sequence). V lost 5 bases and J lost 2; bases outside the gene matches: 8. This CDR3 has 16 amino acids. The CDR3 spells CASSADRGVPYNEQFF. CDR3 bases: TGTGCCAGTAGTGCCGACAGGGGAGTCCCCTACAATGAGCAGTTCTTC.

This sequence joins TRBV5-3 and TRBJ2-7; possible D gene TRBD2, 5 bases. TRBV5-3 is reported as an ORF; its role is uncertain. This CDR3 contains 12 residues. Trimming removed 6 bases at V and 5 bases at J, with 12 bases between. The CDR3 is CARIFGSHEQYF. In nucleotides, the CDR3 is TGTGCCAGAATTTTTGGGAGCCACGAGCAGTACTTC.

This CDR3 reads CATSRDLVVALHF. The CDR3 DNA is TGTGCCACCAGCAGAGATCTTGTAGTGGCCCTCCACTTT. The genes are TRBV15 and TRBJ1-6; unclear D gene. The CDR3 spans 13 residues. V lost 0 bases and J lost 14, with 11 bases in between. Per germline, CDR1 LNHNV and CDR2 YYDKDF (reference sequence).

The chain uses TRBV9 and TRBJ2-7; the match to TRBD2 covers 11 bases. Germline values: CDR1 SGDLS, CDR2 YYNGEE. The CDR3 totals 16 residues. After removal of 1 base from V and 5 bases from J, the junction contained 8 bases not matched to a gene. The CDR3 DNA is TGTGCCAGCAGCGTATCCCAGACTAGCGGGGCCCACGAGCAGTACTTC. Its protein product is CASSVSQTSGAHEQYF.

The gene calls are TRBV5-1 and TRBJ2-5, with 9 nucleotides matching TRBD2. V gave up 3 bases and J gave up 7 bases; unmatched junction bases: 10. The CDR3 runs 15 residues. Germline V gene lookup returns CDR1 SGHRS and CDR2 YFSETQ. The CDR3 here is CASSSVAGAQGTQYF. CDR3 sequence (DNA): TGCGCCAGCAGCTCAGTAGCGGGGGCTCAGGGGACCCAGTACTTC.

The gene calls are TRBV6-6 and TRBJ1-5; the D gene is possibly TRBD1 (5 bases). CDR3 length: 13 residues. In germline, CDR1 is MNHNY, CDR2 SVGAGI (reference sequence). V lost 4 bases and J 3 bases, leaving 7 bases between the germline ends. In DNA, the CDR3 is TGTGCCAGCAGTTGGGGGGACAATCAGCCCCAGCATTTT. Translated: CASSWGDNQPQHF.

The chain carries TRBV27 and TRBJ1-6; D is perhaps TRBD1 (6 bases). This CDR3 has 14 residues. In germline, CDR1 is MNHEY, CDR2 SMNVEV (reference sequence). The germline V and J ends were trimmed by 4 bases and 7 bases, with 11 bases remaining between them. DNA of the CDR3: TGTGCCAGCAGTTATCGGGACACAAATTCACCCCTCCACTTT. Translation gives CASSYRDTNSPLHF.

The chain joins TRBV6-1 to TRBJ2-3; the match to TRBD2 covers 9 bases. This CDR3 has 17 residues. Losses at the gene ends were 0 bases for V and 6 bases for J; bases not matched to a gene: 10. CDR1 is MNHNS and CDR2 is SASEGT in the germline V gene. As DNA, the CDR3 is TGTGCCAGCAGTGAAGCGGACTGGCGGGGGGGAAGGGATACGCAGTATTTT. This gives the protein CASSEADWRGGRDTQYF.

Concerning this clone: The same CDR3 also results from other DNA sequences found in this sample. The chain has TRBV11-3 and TRBJ2-1; D is undetermined. Trimming removed 1 base at V and 1 base at J, with 5 bases between. Germline values: CDR1 SGHNT, CDR2 YENEEA. This CDR3 has 14 amino acids. The CDR3 is CASSLGGSYNEQFF. DNA of the CDR3: TGTGCCAGCAGCTTAGGTGGTTCCTACAATGAGCAGTTCTTC.